Below, 23 T cell receptor beta chains from the same sample are listed, as sequenced in a study of control samples from healthy donors and cancer patients. TCRdb's copy holds only in-frame clones and misses some; the assay was immunoSEQ multiplex PCR. Among more than 85,000 clones, around nine tenths were seen once, and the ten largest hold 17%. The material sequenced was blood. Receptor source: a woman aged 50 to 60 in good health.

V is TRBV27 and J is TRBJ1-6; D not resolved. The CDR3 is 15 amino acids. Germline-derived CDR1 and CDR2 are MNHEY and SMNVEV (reference sequence). V lost 5 bases to trimming and J lost 9 bases, with 17 bases between them. The CDR3 DNA reads as TGTGCCAGCAGTCCTGTACATTGGGTAGTTTCACCCCTCCACTTT. This translates into CASSPVHWVVSPLHF.

J is TRBJ2-3 and V is TRBV24-1; unclear D gene. This CDR3 contains 14 residues. Germline CDR1 and CDR2: KGHDR and SFDVKD. The ends were cut back, 5 bases at V and 1 base at J, with 9 bases in the middle. In nucleotides, the CDR3 is TGTGCCACCAGTGTTAGCTGGGGCACAGATACGCAGTATTTT. This encodes CATSVSWGTDTQYF.

The chain combines TRBV27 with TRBJ2-5; a possible D gene is TRBD2 (6 bases). Germline-derived CDR1 and CDR2 are MNHEY and SMNVEV (reference sequence). The CDR3 loop spans 15 amino acids. V was trimmed by 1 base and J by 4 bases, leaving 13 bases between them. The CDR3 sequence: CASSLWAGRPETQYF. CDR3 DNA sequence: TGTGCCAGCAGTTTATGGGCAGGGAGGCCAGAGACCCAGTACTTC.

This clone was found once. V and J are TRBV7-9 and TRBJ1-1; D is unclear. Trimming pared 10 bases from V and 5 bases from J, leaving 8 bases between. This CDR3 comprises 10 residues. In germline, CDR1 is SEHNR, CDR2 FQNEAQ (reference sequence). CDR3 in DNA: TGTGCCACCTACCTGACTGAAGCTTTCTTT. The encoded protein is CATYLTEAFF. The variable domain in full, completed from reference TRBV7-9 and TRBJ1-1, reads DTGVSQNPRHKITKRGQNVTFRCDPISEHNRLYWYRQTLGQGPEFLTYFQNEAQLEKSRLLSDRFSAERPKGSFSTLEIQRTEQGDSAMYLCATYLTEAFFGQGTRLTVV.

The sample holds one count of this clone. The chain links TRBV24-1 to TRBJ2-1; D is possibly TRBD1 (6 bases). Germline values: CDR1 KGHDR, CDR2 SFDVKD. CDR3 length equals 15 residues. V dropped 3 bases and J dropped 6 bases, with 14 bases sitting between them. CDR3: CATSDVTGSLNEQFF. CDR3 bases: TGTGCCACCAGTGATGTAACAGGGTCGCTCAATGAGCAGTTCTTC.

Only one count was recorded for this clone. The chain uses TRBV5-6 and TRBJ1-6, with 9 positions matching TRBD1. V gave up 2 bases and J gave up 9 bases; unmatched junction bases: 9. The germline V gene has CDR1 SGHDT and CDR2 YYEEEE. CDR3 length: 16 residues. CDR3 amino acids: CASSLSGQGPGSPLHF. The CDR3 DNA sequence: TGTGCCAGCAGCTTAAGTGGACAGGGGCCTGGTTCACCCCTCCACTTT.

The chain recombines TRBV5-1 with TRBJ2-7; no firm D call. The V gene lost 4 bases and the J gene lost 1 base, with 3 bases spanning the gap. The CDR3 runs to 11 residues. CDR1 SGHRS and CDR2 YFSETQ come from the germline V gene. In DNA, the CDR3 is TGCGCCAGCAGCGCGTCCTACGAGCAGTACTTC. This codes for CASSASYEQYF. Complete variable domain (other parts from reference TRBV5-1 and TRBJ2-7): KAGVTQTPRYLIKTRGQQVTLSCSPISGHRSVSWYQQTPGQGLQFLFEYFSETQRNKGNFPGRFSGRQFSNSRSEMNVSTLELGDSALYLCASSASYEQYFGPGTRLTVT.

This rearrangement joins TRBV21-1 to TRBJ2-1; the table names TRBD1, a call not compared with the DNA. TRBV21-1 constitutes a pseudogene. The CDR3 contains 14 residues. CDR3 DNA sequence: TGTGCCAGCCCGACAGGCGGGACAGCAAATGAGCAGTTCTTC. Its translation: CASPTGGTANEQFF.

The V and J genes are TRBV3-1 (or the pseudogene TRBV3-2) and TRBJ1-1; D unresolved. The V gene lost 2 bases and the J gene lost 11 bases, with 15 bases spanning the gap. CDR1 LGHDT and CDR2 YNNKEL come from the germline V gene (reference sequence). The CDR3 totals 13 residues. DNA for the CDR3: TGTGCCAGCAGCCAAAGCCCAGGACTCCGGGCTTTCTTT. Its protein product is CASSQSPGLRAFF.

The V call is TRBV11-3, the J call TRBJ2-2; D is ambiguous. CDR1 is SGHNT and CDR2 is YENEEA in the germline V gene. The CDR3 has 12 amino acids. The germline V and J ends were trimmed by 5 bases and 5 bases, with 6 bases remaining between them. The CDR3: CASSQGTGELFF. CDR3 coding DNA: TGTGCCAGCAGCCAAGGGACCGGGGAGCTGTTTTTT.

The J gene is TRBJ2-2, the V gene TRBV7-6; 7 nucleotides match TRBD1. V shed 3 bases and J 0 bases; nucleotides not matched to a gene: 1. The CDR3 sequence is 15 residues long. CDR1 is SGHVS, CDR2 FNYEAQ, per germline. CDR3 bases: TGTGCCAGCAGCTTCACAGGGGCGAACACCGGGGAGCTGTTTTTT. Residues: CASSFTGANTGELFF.

The J gene is TRBJ1-1, the V gene TRBV19; D ambiguous. This CDR3 region has 12 residues. The ends were cut back, 8 bases at V and 6 bases at J, with 13 bases in the middle. CDR1 is LNHDA and CDR2 is SQIVND in the germline V gene (reference sequence). As DNA, the CDR3 is TGTGCCAGTGGCCATCAGGTAGCTGAAGCTTTCTTT. Residues: CASGHQVAEAFF.

The V and J genes are TRBV6-4 and TRBJ1-5, with D perhaps matching TRBD1 (6 bases). Germline V lookup: CDR1 MRHNA, CDR2 SNTAGT. The CDR3 consists of 15 residues. V dropped 6 bases and J dropped 0 bases, with 12 bases sitting between them. CDR3 loop: CASRVRQDSNQPQHF. CDR3 in DNA: TGTGCCAGCAGAGTTAGACAGGATAGCAATCAGCCCCAGCATTTT.

The chain is built from TRBV27 and TRBJ2-6; D not certain. Trimming took 7 bases from V and 3 from J, leaving 10 bases between them. The CDR3 is made up of 14 amino acids. CDR1 is MNHEY and CDR2 is SMNVEV in the germline V gene (reference sequence). CDR3 sequence: CASKGPLGANVLTF. The CDR3, as DNA: TGTGCCAGCAAGGGTCCACTTGGGGCCAACGTCCTGACTTTC.

The chain is built from TRBV18 and TRBJ2-4; 9 bases are a match to TRBD2. The germline V gene has CDR1 KGHSH and CDR2 LQKENI. V dropped 2 bases and J dropped 8; count of bases not matched to a gene: 4. The CDR3 loop spans 14 amino acids. CDR3 loop: CASSPGTSRDIQYF. The DNA for the CDR3 is TGTGCCAGCTCACCAGGGACTAGCCGGGACATTCAGTACTTC.

The chain links TRBV7-9 to TRBJ1-3; D is possibly TRBD1 (5 bases). V lost 3 bases and J 4 bases, leaving 16 bases between the germline ends. Per the germline V gene, CDR1 is SEHNR and CDR2 is FQNEAQ (reference sequence). The CDR3 extends over 16 amino acids. CDR3 region: CASSFSVEGPGNTIYF. The DNA of the CDR3 is TGTGCCAGCAGCTTTTCGGTGGAGGGACCAGGAAACACCATATATTTT. The variable domain in full, completed from reference TRBV7-9 and TRBJ1-3, reads DTGVSQNPRHKITKRGQNVTFRCDPISEHNRLYWYRQTLGQGPEFLTYFQNEAQLEKSRLLSDRFSAERPKGSFSTLEIQRTEQGDSAMYLCASSFSVEGPGNTIYFGEGSWLTVV.

The gene calls are TRBV4-1 and TRBJ2-2; TRBD2 matches at 8 bases. After removal of 2 bases from V and 6 bases from J, the junction contained 5 bases not matched to a gene. Germline V gene data show CDR1 as MGHRA and CDR2 as YSYEKL. This CDR3 is built from 15 residues. The CDR3 DNA reads as TGCGCCAGCAGCCAATACGGGGGGGCGGCCGGGGAGCTGTTTTTT. Encoded protein: CASSQYGGAAGELFF.

This clone is a singleton in its sample. The chain has TRBV4-3 and TRBJ2-3; 12 bases map to TRBD2. CDR3 length: 19 residues. Germline assignment: CDR1 LGHNA and CDR2 YSLEER. V lost 2 bases, J lost 5 bases, and 14 bases stayed unmatched. In DNA, the CDR3 is TGCGCCAGCAGCCAAAACGGGCTAGCGGGAGGGCCGAATGGAGATACGCAGTATTTT. This translates into CASSQNGLAGGPNGDTQYF.

The chain joins TRBV19 to TRBJ2-1; D call uncertain. V gave up 5 bases and J gave up 4 bases, with 12 bases separating them. The CDR3 is made up of 14 amino acids. CDR1 and CDR2 (germline): LNHDA, SQIVND (reference sequence). The CDR3 reads CASSLGWDYNEQFF. Written as DNA, the CDR3 is TGTGCCAGTAGTCTAGGGTGGGATTACAATGAGCAGTTCTTC.

CDR3 protein: CASSQALSYTF. The DNA for the CDR3 is TGCGCCAGCAGCCAGGCCCTGAGCTACACCTTC. The V call is TRBV4-1, the J call TRBJ1-2, with D unclear. V was clipped by 3 bases and J by 9 bases, with 8 bases between them. Per the germline V gene, CDR1 is MGHRA and CDR2 is YSYEKL. The CDR3 runs 11 residues.

The chain combines TRBV19 with TRBJ1-2; no clear D gene. Trimming pared 3 bases from V and 5 bases from J, leaving 16 bases between. CDR1 is LNHDA, CDR2 SQIVND, per germline (reference sequence). CDR3 size: 15 residues. CDR3 region: CASSMPLHDGYGYTF. CDR3 DNA sequence: TGTGCCAGTAGTATGCCGTTGCACGACGGGTATGGCTACACCTTC.

This chain uses TRBV18 with TRBJ2-1, with 9 bases fitting TRBD2. Trimming took 8 bases from V and 10 from J; bases not matched to a gene: 12. Germline values: CDR1 KGHSH, CDR2 LQKENI. This CDR3 spans 14 amino acids. The CDR3 region is CASRGAGGSREQFF. DNA for the CDR3: TGTGCCAGCCGGGGAGCGGGGGGCTCTCGGGAGCAGTTCTTC.

The V gene is TRBV29-1, the J gene TRBJ1-5; the D is unclear. This CDR3 spans 12 amino acids. The ends were cut back, 4 bases at V and 2 bases at J, with 6 bases in the middle. Germline V gives CDR1 SQVTM, CDR2 ANQGSEA. This CDR3 reads CSVASGNQPQHF. CDR3 bases: TGCAGCGTTGCTTCGGGCAATCAGCCCCAGCATTTT.